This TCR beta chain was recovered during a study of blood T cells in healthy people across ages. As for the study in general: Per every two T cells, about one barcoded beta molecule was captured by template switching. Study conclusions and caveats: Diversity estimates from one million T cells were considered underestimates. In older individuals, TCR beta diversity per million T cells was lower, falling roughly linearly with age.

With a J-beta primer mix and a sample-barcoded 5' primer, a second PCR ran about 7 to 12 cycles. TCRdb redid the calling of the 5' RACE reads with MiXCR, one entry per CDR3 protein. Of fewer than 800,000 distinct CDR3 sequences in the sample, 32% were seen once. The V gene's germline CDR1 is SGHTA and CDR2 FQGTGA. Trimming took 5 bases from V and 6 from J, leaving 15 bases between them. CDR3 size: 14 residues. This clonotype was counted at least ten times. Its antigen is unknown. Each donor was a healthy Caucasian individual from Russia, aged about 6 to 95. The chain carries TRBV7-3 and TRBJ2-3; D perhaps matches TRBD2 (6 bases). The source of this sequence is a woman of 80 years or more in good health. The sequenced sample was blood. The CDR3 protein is CASSPLGAGDTQYF. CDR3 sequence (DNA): TGTGCCAGCAGCCCCCTTGGGGCGGGGGATACGCAGTATTTT. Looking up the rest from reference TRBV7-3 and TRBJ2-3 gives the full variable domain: GAGVSQTPSNKVTEKGKYVELRCDPISGHTALYWYRQSLGQGPEFLIYFQGTGAADDSGLPNDRFFAVRPEGSVSTLKIQRTERGDSAVYLCASSPLGAGDTQYFGPGTRLTVL.